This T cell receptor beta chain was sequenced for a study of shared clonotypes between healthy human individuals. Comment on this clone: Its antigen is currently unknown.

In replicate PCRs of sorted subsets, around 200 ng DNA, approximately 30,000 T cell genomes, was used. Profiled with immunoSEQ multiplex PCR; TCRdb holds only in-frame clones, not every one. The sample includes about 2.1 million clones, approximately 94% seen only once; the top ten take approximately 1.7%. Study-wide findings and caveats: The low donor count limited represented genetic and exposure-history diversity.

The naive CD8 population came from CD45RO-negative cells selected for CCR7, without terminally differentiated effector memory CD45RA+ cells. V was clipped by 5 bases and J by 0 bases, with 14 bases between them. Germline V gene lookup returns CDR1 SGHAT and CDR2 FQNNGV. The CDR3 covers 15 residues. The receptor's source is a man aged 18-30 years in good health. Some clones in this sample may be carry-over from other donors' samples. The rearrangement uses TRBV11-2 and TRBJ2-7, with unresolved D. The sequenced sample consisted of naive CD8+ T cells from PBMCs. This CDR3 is CASSPLLVSSYEQYF. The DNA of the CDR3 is TGTGCCAGCAGCCCGCTCCTGGTTAGCTCCTACGAGCAGTACTTC.